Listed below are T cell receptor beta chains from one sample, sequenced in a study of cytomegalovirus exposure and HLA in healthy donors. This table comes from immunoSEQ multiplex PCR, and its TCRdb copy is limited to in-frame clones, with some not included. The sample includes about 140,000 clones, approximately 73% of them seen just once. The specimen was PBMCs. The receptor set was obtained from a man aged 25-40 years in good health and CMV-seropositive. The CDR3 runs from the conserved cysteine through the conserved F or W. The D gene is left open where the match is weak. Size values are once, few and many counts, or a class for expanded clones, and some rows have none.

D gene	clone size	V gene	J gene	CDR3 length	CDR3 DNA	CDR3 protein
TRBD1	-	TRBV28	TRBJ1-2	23	TGTGCCAGCAGTTTTATGCTCAATTTTGGGGGGACAGGAACCCTTGGCCTAAACTATGGCTACACCTTC	CASSFMLNFGGTGTLGLNYGYTF
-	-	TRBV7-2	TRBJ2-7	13	TGTGCCAGCAGCTTAGGGGCGGACAGCGAGCAGTACTTC	CASSLGADSEQYF
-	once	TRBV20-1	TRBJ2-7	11	TGCAGTGCTCCGTATCGTTTCGAGCAGTACTTC	CSAPYRFEQYF
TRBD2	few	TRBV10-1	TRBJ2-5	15	TGCGCCAGCAGTGAGGGACTAGTACCACGAGAGACCCAGTACTTC	CASSEGLVPRETQYF
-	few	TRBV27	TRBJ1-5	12	TGTGCCAGCAGTACAGGGTGGCAGCCCCAGCATTTT	CASSTGWQPQHF
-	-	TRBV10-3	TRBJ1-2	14	TGTGCCATCAGTGAGGAATCCGGGAACTCGGGCTACACCTTC	CAISEESGNSGYTF
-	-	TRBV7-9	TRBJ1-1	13	TGTGCCAGCAGCTCGGGTACAGGCGCCCGAGCTTTCTTT	CASSSGTGARAFF
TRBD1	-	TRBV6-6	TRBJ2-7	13	TGTGCCAGCAGTTTGGGACAGCCATACGAGCAGTACTTC	CASSLGQPYEQYF
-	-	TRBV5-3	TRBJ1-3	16	TGTGCCAGAAGGTCTCCAACTAGGGTGTACGGAAACACCATATATTTT	CARRSPTRVYGNTIYF
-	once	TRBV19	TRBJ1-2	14	TGTGCCAGTAGTATCCTACAGGGAAACTATGGCTACACCTTC	CASSILQGNYGYTF
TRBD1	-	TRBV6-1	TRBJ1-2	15	TGTGCCAGCAGTGCCCCGGGACAGGGCGTATATGGCTACACCTTC	CASSAPGQGVYGYTF
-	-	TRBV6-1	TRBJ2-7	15	TGTGCCAGCAGTGAAGCGGGCGTGAGCTCCTACGAGCAGTACTTC	CASSEAGVSSYEQYF
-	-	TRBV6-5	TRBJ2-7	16	TGTGCCAGCAGTTACTCGACCTTACGACACTCCTACGAGCAGTACTTC	CASSYSTLRHSYEQYF
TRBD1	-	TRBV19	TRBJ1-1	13	TGTGCCAGTAGTACGTACAGGGGAGCTGAAGCTTTCTTT	CASSTYRGAEAFF
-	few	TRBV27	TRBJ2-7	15	TGTGCCAGCAGTTTATCAACGGGGTCGGGCTACGAGCAGTACTTC	CASSLSTGSGYEQYF
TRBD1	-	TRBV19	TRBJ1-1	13	TGTGCCAGTAGTTTTGGACAGGGGTCGAGGGCTTTCTTT	CASSFGQGSRAFF
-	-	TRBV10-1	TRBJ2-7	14	TGCGCCAGCAGCCCCCGCGGGTACAGCTACGAGCAGTACTTC	CASSPRGYSYEQYF
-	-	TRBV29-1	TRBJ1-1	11	TGCAGCGTTGCGGAGATGGCTGAAGCTTTCTTT	CSVAEMAEAFF
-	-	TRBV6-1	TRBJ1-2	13	TGTGCCACTAGGACAAGGGCCGAGTATGGCTACACCTTC	CATRTRAEYGYTF
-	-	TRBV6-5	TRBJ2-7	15	TGTGCCAGCAGTTACGGCGGGTCCGCGGCCTACGAGCAGTACTTC	CASSYGGSAAYEQYF
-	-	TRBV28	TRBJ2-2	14	TGTGCCAGCGTCGGGGAGATGATTCTGGGGGAGCTGTTTTTT	CASVGEMILGELFF
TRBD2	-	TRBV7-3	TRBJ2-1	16	TGTGCCAGCAGCTCGACTAGCGGGAGGCCCTTTAATGAGCAGTTCTTC	CASSSTSGRPFNEQFF
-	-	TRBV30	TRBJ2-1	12	TGTGCCTGGAGTGTTTCTAGCAATGAGCAGTTCTTC	CAWSVSSNEQFF
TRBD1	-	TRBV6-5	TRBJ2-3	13	TGTGCCAGCAGTTTCTCAGGGGGAGATACGCAGTATTTT	CASSFSGGDTQYF
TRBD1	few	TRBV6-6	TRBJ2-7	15	TGTGCCAGCAGTTACGGGTCAGGGGGCTTTTACGAGCAGTACTTC	CASSYGSGGFYEQYF
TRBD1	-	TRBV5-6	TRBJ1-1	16	TGTGCCAGCAGCTTGTTTTTTTACAGGGGTACCACTGAAGCTTTCTTT	CASSLFFYRGTTEAFF
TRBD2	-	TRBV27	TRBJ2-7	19	TGTGCCAGCAGTTCCCCCCTGACTAGCGGGAGGGCGCCGGGTTACGAGCAGTACTTC	CASSSPLTSGRAPGYEQYF
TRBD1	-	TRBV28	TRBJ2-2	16	TGTGCCAGCAGTTCACCACCGGGACAGGGCGCCGGGGAGCTGTTTTTT	CASSSPPGQGAGELFF
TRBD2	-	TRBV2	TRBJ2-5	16	TGTGCCAGCAGTCCCTTAGGGCGGGAGGCCGGAGAGACCCAGTACTTC	CASSPLGREAGETQYF
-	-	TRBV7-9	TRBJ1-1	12	TGTGCCAGCAGCTCAATGAACACCGAAGCTTTCTTT	CASSSMNTEAFF
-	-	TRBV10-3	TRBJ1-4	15	TGTGCCATCAGTGAGTTTGGTCCTGCAGCGGGAAAACTGTTTTTT	CAISEFGPAAGKLFF
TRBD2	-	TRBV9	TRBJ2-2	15	TGTGCCAGCAGCCCTAGCGGGAGGTCAACCGGGGAGCTGTTTTTT	CASSPSGRSTGELFF
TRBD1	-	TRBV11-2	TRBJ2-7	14	TGTGCCAGCAGCCCAGGACAGGGATCCTACGAGCAGTACTTC	CASSPGQGSYEQYF